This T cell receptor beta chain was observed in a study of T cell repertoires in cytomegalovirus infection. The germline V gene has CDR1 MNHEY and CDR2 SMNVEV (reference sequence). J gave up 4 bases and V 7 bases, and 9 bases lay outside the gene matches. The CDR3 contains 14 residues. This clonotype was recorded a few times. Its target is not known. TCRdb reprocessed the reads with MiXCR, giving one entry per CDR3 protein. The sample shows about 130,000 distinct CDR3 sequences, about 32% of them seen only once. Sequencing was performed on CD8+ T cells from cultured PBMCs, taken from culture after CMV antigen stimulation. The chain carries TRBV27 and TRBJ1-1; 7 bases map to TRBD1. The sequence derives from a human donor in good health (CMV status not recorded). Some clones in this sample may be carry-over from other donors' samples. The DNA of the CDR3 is TGTGCCAGCAATCCCGCAGGGGGAGCCACTGAAGCTTTCTTT. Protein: CASNPAGGATEAFF.